These 22 T cell receptor beta chains were all obtained from the same sample, sequenced in a study of CD8+CD57+ T cells in acquired aplastic anemia. Genomic DNA served as template for TCR beta VDJ and CDR3 profiling. Each CDR3 protein gets one entry after TCRdb re-called the reads with MiXCR. The table has 400,000 to 450,000 distinct CDR3 sequences, 65% to 80% seen once. Sequencing was carried out using sorted CD4+, CD8+, or CD8+CD57+ T cells (not recorded which) from PBMCs. Every receptor here comes from a human donor in good health, serving as a control.

This CDR3 reads CASSFGLGTWAEQYF. For the CDR3, the DNA is TGTGCCAGCAGCTTCGGTCTGGGGACATGGGCCGAGCAGTACTTC. The rearrangement uses TRBV5-4 and TRBJ2-7; maybe TRBD1 (6 bases). CDR3 length: 15 amino acids. Germline assignment: CDR1 SGHNT and CDR2 YYREEE (reference sequence). V gave up 2 bases and J gave up 6 bases, with 18 bases separating them.

This clonotype was counted a few times. Possible read error: a much larger clone is one base away. The DNA of the CDR3 is TGTGCCAGCAGCTCCGGGACAGGGTCGGGGTCTGAAGCTTTCTTT. It codes for CASSSGTGSGSEAFF. The chain has TRBV12-3 or TRBV12-4 and TRBJ1-1, with 9 bases identical to TRBD1. V shed 6 bases and J 6 bases; nucleotides not matched to a gene: 11. The CDR3 is 15 amino acids.

V and J are TRBV7-2 and TRBJ1-1, with unresolved D. The V end lost 6 bases, the J end lost 14 bases, and 25 bases lay between the germline ends. The CDR3 totals 14 residues. Germline V gene data show CDR1 as SGHTA and CDR2 as FQGNSA. This CDR3 reads CASSRTLLDEQFFF. The CDR3 DNA sequence: TGTGCCAGCAGTCGGACCCTACTGGATGAGCAGTTCTTCTTT.

The V and J genes are TRBV10-3 and TRBJ1-1, with 8 bases lining up with TRBD1. The V gene end was trimmed by 4 bases and the J gene end by 7 bases; junction bases not matched to a gene: 5. This CDR3 is built from 13 residues. Germline lookup yields CDR1 ENHRY and CDR2 SYGVKD. CDR3 protein: CAISGTGTSEAFF. The DNA for the CDR3 is TGTGCCATCAGTGGGACAGGGACGAGTGAAGCTTTCTTT.

To note about this clonotype: The junction shows a germline mismatch at one end, possibly a read error. The genes are TRBV7-3 and TRBJ1-2; TRBD1 matches 7 bases. Per germline, CDR1 SGHTA and CDR2 FQGTGA. The CDR3 covers 14 residues. For the CDR3, the DNA is TGTGCCAGCAGCTCTCAAAGTGGGGACAGAAACATTCAGTTC. Translated: CASSSQSGDRNIQF.

Notes on this clonotype: One junction end does not reproduce the germline sequence, and a read error may be involved. CDR3 residues: CASSLAGRAHEQYF. CDR3 nucleotides: TGTGCCAGCAGCTTGGCGGGGCGGGCCCACGAGCAGTACTTC. This chain connects TRBV5-1 to TRBJ2-7, with a possible D match to TRBD2 (6 bases). Germline V lookup: CDR1 SGHRS, CDR2 YFSETQ. The CDR3 runs 14 residues.

Remarks on this clonotype: Compared with germline, one end of the junction differs, possibly owing to a read error. The chain carries TRBV9 and TRBJ1-1, with D possibly matching TRBD1 (5 bases). The CDR3 has 13 amino acids. CDR1 is SGDLS and CDR2 is YYNGEE in the germline V gene. The CDR3 here is CASSAHRFTVAVF. The CDR3 DNA follows: TGTGCCAGCAGTGCGCACAGGTTCACTGTAGCTGTCTTT.

This clonotype was recorded at least ten times. The rearrangement links TRBV19 to TRBJ2-1, with 7 bases lining up with TRBD2. The V gene end was trimmed by 1 base and the J gene end by 2 bases; junction bases not matched to a gene: 2. CDR3 length equals 15 residues. The germline V gene encodes CDR1 LNHDA and CDR2 SQIVND (reference sequence). The CDR3 sequence is CASSIASGAYNEQFF. CDR3 DNA: TGTGCCAGTAGTATAGCTAGCGGAGCCTACAATGAGCAGTTCTTC. Full variable domain (rest looked up from reference TRBV19 and TRBJ2-1): DGGITQSPKYLFRKEGQNVTLSCEQNLNHDAMYWYRQDPGQGLRLIYYSQIVNDFQKGDIAEGYSVSREKKESFPLTVTSAQKNPTAFYLCASSIASGAYNEQFFGPGTRLTVL.

This clonotype has ten or more counts. V usage is TRBV19 and J usage is TRBJ1-1; 7 bases fit TRBD1. V was clipped by 3 bases and J by 1 base; unmatched bases: 14. The CDR3 has 18 amino acids. Looked up from germline, CDR1 is LNHDA and CDR2 is SQIVND (reference sequence). The chain's CDR3 is CASSIIPGQLTRNTEAFF. The CDR3 coding sequence is TGTGCCAGTAGTATCATACCGGGACAGTTAACGAGGAACACTGAAGCTTTCTTT.

The chain carries TRBV6-4 and TRBJ2-3; D is undetermined. The CDR3 has 15 residues. Germline values: CDR1 MRHNA, CDR2 SNTAGT. The V and J ends lost 6 bases and 0 bases respectively, with 13 bases between them. For the CDR3, the DNA is TGTGCCAGCAGGCAAGATTCAGCTAGCACAGATACGCAGTATTTT. Its protein is CASRQDSASTDTQYF.

The chain is built from TRBV6-6 and TRBJ2-4; the D call may be TRBD1 or TRBD2 (6 bases each). V lost 3 bases and J 5 bases, leaving 23 bases between the germline ends. Germline lookup yields CDR1 MNHNY and CDR2 SVGAGI (reference sequence). The CDR3 is 18 residues long. The CDR3 bases are TGTGCCAGCAGTTATTCGGCATTGGGGGCGGGGACTCAAAACATTCAGTACTTC. Translating gives CASSYSALGAGTQNIQYF.

This clonotype was detected once. The chain carries TRBV20-1 and TRBJ2-1, with D perhaps matching TRBD2 (5 bases). Germline CDR1 reads DFQATT; CDR2 reads SNEGSKA (reference sequence). This CDR3 comprises 15 residues. V was trimmed by 3 bases and J by 12 bases, leaving 24 bases between them. The CDR3 protein is CSARVGLPYERRQFF. CDR3 nucleotide sequence: TGCAGTGCTAGGGTGGGCTTGCCCTACGAGCGGAGGCAGTTCTTC.

Notes on this clonotype: It is unclear where the CDR3 begins or ends on the DNA, so no DNA is shown, and the CDR3 is as TCRdb lists it. The chain is built from TRBV7-2 and TRBJ2-3; the table's D call of TRBD2 was not tested on the DNA. Germline CDR1 reads SGHTA; CDR2 reads FQGNSA. A total of 21 residues make up the CDR3, ends included. The CDR3 reads CASSFYICSARSREDTDTQYF.

As for this clonotype: Since the CDR3 does not end with the conserved phenylalanine or tryptophan, this likely comes from a read error. CDR3 region: CASSLRRKAVAFV. In DNA, the CDR3 is TGTGCCAGCAGCTTAAGAAGAAAAGCAGTCGCTTTCGTT. The rearrangement links TRBV9 to TRBJ1-1; no clear D gene. Germline V gene data show CDR1 as SGDLS and CDR2 as YYNGEE. The CDR3 is made up of 13 amino acids. The V gene lost 4 bases and the J gene lost 11 bases, with 18 bases spanning the gap.

The gene calls are TRBV7-9 and TRBJ2-1; 8 bases align to TRBD1. Losses at the gene ends were 5 bases for V and 12 bases for J; bases not matched to a gene: 12. The CDR3 has 14 residues. Germline V gene lookup returns CDR1 SEHNR and CDR2 FQNEAQ (reference sequence). The DNA for the CDR3 is TGTGCCAGCAGCACACAGACAGGGGAAAGTTCGCAGTTCTTC. This sequence encodes CASSTQTGESSQFF.

The chain has TRBV25-1 and TRBJ2-7, with TRBD1 matching 8 bases. V lost 1 base, J lost 0 bases, and 14 bases stayed unmatched. This CDR3 has 19 residues. Germline V lookup: CDR1 MGHDK, CDR2 SYGVNS. In nucleotides, the CDR3 is TGTGCCAGCAGTGAATTCACAGGGGGTGCACCTCCGTGCTCCTACGAGCAGTACTTC. This codes for CASSEFTGGAPPCSYEQYF.

This clonotype was observed at least ten times. V gene TRBV20-1 combines with J gene TRBJ2-1; 10 bases align to TRBD1. The CDR3 contains 18 residues. V lost 7 bases to trimming and J lost 10 bases; unmatched junction nucleotides: 25. The germline gives CDR1 DFQATT, CDR2 SNEGSKA (reference sequence). The CDR3 region is CSGGNAMLSYDRGLEQFF. In nucleotides, the CDR3 is TGCAGTGGGGGCAACGCAATGCTAAGTTATGACAGGGGGCTCGAGCAGTTCTTC.

This clonotype has at least ten counts. The chain joins TRBV27 to TRBJ2-7; D is uncertain. CDR1 is MNHEY, CDR2 SMNVEV, per germline (reference sequence). The CDR3 length is 14 residues. V lost 10 bases to trimming and J lost 4 bases, with 20 bases between them. CDR3 sequence (DNA): TGTGCCACCAAACCGCGTGCAGAAGGATACGAGCAGTACTTC. This gives the protein CATKPRAEGYEQYF.

In this sample, this clonotype turned up many times. V and J are TRBV11-2 and TRBJ1-1, with D perhaps TRBD1 (6 bases). The CDR3 consists of 12 residues. V was clipped by 1 base and J by 11 bases, with 11 bases between them. CDR1 SGHAT and CDR2 FQNNGV come from the germline V gene. CDR3 in DNA: TGTGCCAGCAGCTTAGCGAACAGGGAGGCTTTCTTT. It yields the protein CASSLANREAFF.

This clonotype was observed a handful of times. Given a much more abundant clone one base away, this may be a read error. Since the CDR3 does not end with the conserved phenylalanine or tryptophan, this likely comes from a read error. CDR3 sequence (DNA): TGCAGTGCTTCCGGGGCCCAGCAGGGCTATGGCTACACCCTC. Translating it yields CSASGAQQGYGYTL. The V call is TRBV20-1, the J call TRBJ1-2, with a weak D call TRBD1 (5 bases). The CDR3 length is 14 residues. V was trimmed by 5 bases and J by 4 bases, leaving 17 bases between them. Per germline, CDR1 DFQATT and CDR2 SNEGSKA (reference sequence).

Concerning this clonotype: Just one base apart from a much larger clone, this may be a read error. In this CDR3 the conserved last residue, phenylalanine or tryptophan, is missing, so a read error is likely. The chain carries TRBV30 and TRBJ1-2, with 9 bases that match TRBD1. The V and J ends lost 3 bases and 8 bases, in that order; junction bases with no gene match: 10. The CDR3 covers 14 residues. CDR1 and CDR2 (germline): GTSNPN, SVGIG (reference sequence). CDR3 residues: CAWRPDRGTGGYTL. As DNA, the CDR3 is TGTGCCTGGAGACCGGACAGGGGAACGGGAGGCTACACCCTC.

This chain joins TRBV6-1 and TRBJ1-5, with unresolved D. CDR1 is MNHNS, CDR2 SASEGT, per germline. CDR3 length equals 14 residues. V was clipped by 10 bases and J by 4 bases, with 17 bases between them. CDR3 coding DNA: TGTGCCATCAGCTTAGGCTACAGAAATCAGCCCCAGCATTTT. Its protein product is CAISLGYRNQPQHF.